The 25 T cell receptor beta chains in this list originate from one sample, sequenced in a study of beta chain features in type 1 diabetes. Which antigens these TCRs recognize remains unknown. Expressed TCRB transcripts were sequenced after all isolated RNA was converted to cDNA. The repertoire was sequenced with immunoSEQ multiplex PCR; TCRdb's copy has only in-frame clones and lacks some. This sample yields fewer than 300,000 clones, of which roughly 21% are seen a single time; 0.028% belongs to the top ten. Overall study results and limits: Among patients with Type 1 diabetes, TCRB CDR3s were moderately but significantly shorter in every one of the four CD4+ subsets.

Source material: naive CD4+ T cells from blood. The receptor source for this set is a woman in her thirties or forties with type 1 diabetes.

The chain links TRBV19 to TRBJ2-1; 7 bases are a match to TRBD1. Germline assignment: CDR1 LNHDA and CDR2 SQIVND (reference sequence). This CDR3 contains 14 residues. Trimming took 5 bases from V and 2 from J; bases not matched to a gene: 3. CDR3: CASSLGQPYNEQFF. CDR3 DNA sequence: TGTGCCAGTAGTCTGGGACAGCCCTACAATGAGCAGTTCTTC.

This chain links TRBV4-3 with TRBJ2-5; TRBD2 aligns across 9 bases. The CDR3 length is 15 residues. The germline CDR1 and CDR2 sequences are LGHNA and YSLEER. J was trimmed by 3 bases and V by 3 bases; bases with no gene match: 5. The CDR3 bases are TGCGCCAGCAGCCAGAACGTAGCGGGGGAAGAGACCCAGTACTTC. Translating gives CASSQNVAGEETQYF.

CDR3 DNA: TGTGCCAGCAGTTACGGACAGTTCTCCTACGAGCAGTACTTC. Encoded protein: CASSYGQFSYEQYF. The V call is TRBV6-6, the J call TRBJ2-7, with TRBD1 as a possible D gene (6 bases). V was pared by 2 bases and J by 0 bases, with 8 bases between. Germline loops: CDR1 MNHNY, CDR2 SVGAGI (reference sequence). The CDR3 spans 14 residues.

This clone turned up a few times. V usage is TRBV2 and J usage is TRBJ2-2; D unresolved. The CDR3 contains 14 residues. CDR1 and CDR2 (germline): SNHLY, FYNNEI. V shed 2 bases and J shed 4 bases, with 8 bases lying between them. CDR3 residues: CASSEWATTGELFF. The CDR3 DNA is TGTGCCAGCAGTGAATGGGCCACCACCGGGGAGCTGTTTTTT.

This clone was seen only a few times. CDR3 bases: TGTGCCAGCAGTGATTTGGGGAGGGGGATCACAGATACGCAGTATTTT. It yields the protein CASSDLGRGITDTQYF. The chain joins TRBV2 to TRBJ2-3, with D possibly matching TRBD2 (7 bases). V lost 3 bases, J lost 2 bases, and 15 bases lay in between. The V gene's germline CDR1 is SNHLY and CDR2 FYNNEI. CDR3 length: 16 amino acids.

The chain combines TRBV25-1 with TRBJ1-2, with D possibly being TRBD1 (6 bases). Germline values: CDR1 MGHDK, CDR2 SYGVNS. This CDR3 contains 15 residues. Trimming took 5 bases from V and 2 from J, leaving 15 bases between them. In nucleotides, the CDR3 is TGTGCCAGCAGTCCCAGCGGCCAGGGGAACTATGGCTACACCTTC. As protein: CASSPSGQGNYGYTF.

The genes are TRBV7-2 and TRBJ2-2, with TRBD2 matching over 7 bases. The CDR3 totals 14 residues. V was clipped by 3 bases and J by 5 bases; unmatched bases: 3. Germline CDR1 SGHTA, CDR2 FQGNSA. CDR3 DNA: TGTGCCAGCAGCTTCGGGGGGTGGACCGGGGAGCTGTTTTTT. It is translated as CASSFGGWTGELFF.

This chain connects TRBV14 to TRBJ1-2, with D possibly matching TRBD1 (6 bases). V was cut by 6 bases and J by 0 bases, with 8 bases left in between. The V gene's germline CDR1 is SGHDN and CDR2 FVKESK. This CDR3 region has 13 residues. CDR3 region: CASRDSTNYGYTF. The CDR3 DNA reads as TGTGCCAGCAGGGACAGCACTAACTATGGCTACACCTTC.

This clone occurred a few times. The chain carries TRBV5-1 and TRBJ1-2; D unclear. Trimming left V 1 base short and J 1 base short, with 5 bases between. The germline V gene has CDR1 SGHRS and CDR2 YFSETQ. The CDR3 runs 13 residues. DNA for the CDR3: TGCGCCAGCAGCTTGTATCTTAACTATGGCTACACCTTC. The encoded protein is CASSLYLNYGYTF. The complete variable domain, with remaining parts taken from reference TRBV5-1 and TRBJ1-2, reads KAGVTQTPRYLIKTRGQQVTLSCSPISGHRSVSWYQQTPGQGLQFLFEYFSETQRNKGNFPGRFSGRQFSNSRSEMNVSTLELGDSALYLCASSLYLNYGYTFGSGTRLTVV.

V usage is TRBV2 and J usage is TRBJ2-6; no reliable D call. The CDR3 has 16 amino acids. The germline V gene encodes CDR1 SNHLY and CDR2 FYNNEI. The V gene lost 4 bases and the J gene lost 2 bases, with 12 bases spanning the gap. This chain's CDR3 is CASSVDEVAGANVLTF. DNA of the CDR3: TGTGCCAGCAGTGTCGACGAGGTAGCTGGGGCCAACGTCCTGACTTTC.

This clone was recorded a few times. The V and J genes are TRBV18 and TRBJ2-5; 8 nucleotides match TRBD1. The CDR3 loop spans 13 amino acids. V shed 6 bases and J 4 bases; nucleotides not matched to a gene: 4. Germline CDR1 reads KGHSH; CDR2 reads LQKENI. Here the CDR3 DNA reads TGTGCCAGCTCGGACAGGGATACAGAGACCCAGTACTTC. Protein sequence: CASSDRDTETQYF.

V gene TRBV7-3 combines with J gene TRBJ2-3; D perhaps matches TRBD1 (6 bases). The CDR3 is 13 amino acids. Germline V gene sequence: CDR1 SGHTA, CDR2 FQGTGA. The V end was cut by 2 bases, the J end by 6 bases, with 9 bases between. CDR3 region: CASSLVTGDTQYF. The CDR3 DNA is TGTGCCAGCAGCTTAGTCACAGGGGATACGCAGTATTTT.

CDR3 amino acids: CASSVDPDPRRGAFF. CDR3 coding DNA: TGTGCCAGCAGCGTAGACCCGGACCCGAGGAGGGGAGCTTTCTTT. The V and J genes are TRBV9 and TRBJ1-1, with D tentatively TRBD1 (5 bases). The CDR3 length is 15 residues. The germline V gene has CDR1 SGDLS and CDR2 YYNGEE. V was trimmed by 0 bases and J by 10 bases, leaving 19 bases between them.

The chain carries TRBV28 and TRBJ2-7; 7 nucleotides agree with TRBD1. Germline V lookup: CDR1 MDHEN, CDR2 SYDVKM. The CDR3 is 14 residues long. J lost 2 bases, V lost 10 bases, and 11 bases had no gene match. The CDR3 sequence is CANIPGQQAYEQYF. CDR3 bases: TGTGCCAACATTCCGGGACAGCAGGCCTACGAGCAGTACTTC.

This clone was counted between two and nine times. This rearrangement joins TRBV7-8 to TRBJ1-6; D call uncertain. The germline V gene has CDR1 SGHVS and CDR2 FQNEAQ. This CDR3 is 14 amino acids long. V was clipped by 3 bases and J by 7 bases, with 10 bases between them. This chain's CDR3 is CASSLADVNSPLHF. In nucleotides, the CDR3 is TGTGCCAGCAGCTTGGCAGATGTGAATTCACCCCTCCACTTT.

This clone was counted only a few times. The chain joins TRBV7-9 to TRBJ2-3; 10 bases line up with TRBD1. Looked up from germline, CDR1 is SEHNR and CDR2 is FQNEAQ (reference sequence). Germline trimming cut 5 bases from V and 6 bases from J; bases unmatched to any gene: 11. There are 16 residues in the CDR3. CDR3 sequence (DNA): TGTGCCAGCAGCCCGCCCGGGACAGGGGATGCGGATACGCAGTATTTT. Translating gives CASSPPGTGDADTQYF.

The gene calls are TRBV13 and TRBJ1-2, with D maybe TRBD1 (5 bases). The CDR3 consists of 13 residues. With 0 bases removed from V and 8 bases from J, the gap between germline ends came to 10 bases. Per germline, CDR1 PRHDT and CDR2 FYEKMQ (reference sequence). The CDR3 bases are TGTGCCAGCAGCTTAGGGGGGCAGGACGGCTACACCTTC. Its translation: CASSLGGQDGYTF.

The gene calls are TRBV7-9 and TRBJ2-1; 9 bases match TRBD2. Trimming removed 3 bases from V and 10 bases from J; junction bases left unmatched: 22. The CDR3 runs to 19 residues. The germline V gene has CDR1 SEHNR and CDR2 FQNEAQ (reference sequence). CDR3 sequence reads: CASSFAPGRSSSLAGEQFF. The CDR3 bases are TGTGCCAGCAGCTTTGCTCCGGGACGGTCCTCCTCTCTAGCGGGAGAGCAGTTCTTC. Drawing the rest from reference TRBV7-9 and TRBJ2-1, the complete variable domain is DTGVSQNPRHKITKRGQNVTFRCDPISEHNRLYWYRQTLGQGPEFLTYFQNEAQLEKSRLLSDRFSAERPKGSFSTLEIQRTEQGDSAMYLCASSFAPGRSSSLAGEQFFGPGTRLTVL.

This clone was detected a few times. This rearrangement joins TRBV5-1 to TRBJ2-7; 7 bases agree with TRBD1. This CDR3 comprises 14 residues. CDR1 SGHRS and CDR2 YFSETQ come from the germline V gene. The trim removed 4 bases at V and 6 bases at J, leaving 10 bases unmatched. CDR3 in DNA: TGCGCCAGCAGCGGGGGACAGAGTCGGTCCGAGCAGTACTTC. As protein: CASSGGQSRSEQYF.

The chain recombines TRBV4-2 with TRBJ2-3; D unclear. There are 13 residues in the CDR3. The V end lost 10 bases, the J end lost 3 bases, and 14 bases lay between the germline ends. CDR1 is LGHNA and CDR2 is YNFKEQ in the germline V gene. The CDR3 nucleotides are TGTGCCATCGCGAGGAGCCCAACAGATACGCAGTATTTT. It codes for CAIARSPTDTQYF.

The J gene is TRBJ2-7, the V gene TRBV5-4; the match to TRBD1 covers 7 bases. V shed 0 bases and J 7 bases; nucleotides not matched to a gene: 4. The CDR3 is 13 residues long. CDR1 and CDR2 from the germline V gene are SGHNT and YYREEE (reference sequence). CDR3 in DNA: TGTGCCAGCAGCTTGGAGTCGGACAGGGAGCAGTACTTC. Protein: CASSLESDREQYF. The whole variable domain, remainder taken from reference TRBV5-4 and TRBJ2-7, is ETGVTQSPTHLIKTRGQQVTLRCSSQSGHNTVSWYQQALGQGPQFIFQYYREEENGRGNFPPRFSGLQFPNYSSELNVNALELDDSALYLCASSLESDREQYFGPGTRLTVT.

The V and J genes are TRBV30 and TRBJ1-1, with D possibly being TRBD1 (6 bases). Between the trimmed V and J ends, which lost 1 base and 1 base, there was a span of 7 bases. The CDR3 length is 13 residues. The germline V gene has CDR1 GTSNPN and CDR2 SVGIG (reference sequence). Written as DNA, the CDR3 is TGTGCCTGGAGTGAACAGGGGAACACTGAAGCTTTCTTT. Its protein product is CAWSEQGNTEAFF. The full variable domain, with the rest looked up from reference TRBV30 and TRBJ1-1, is SQTIHQWPATLVQPVGSPLSLECTVEGTSNPNLYWYRQAAGRGLQLLFYSVGIGQISSEVPQNLSASRPQDRQFILSSKKLLLSDSGFYLCAWSEQGNTEAFFGQGTRLTVV.

This clone was seen a handful of times. The chain uses TRBV7-3 and TRBJ2-3; the D is unclear. The CDR3 covers 14 residues. V shed 2 bases and J shed 1 base, with 7 bases lying between them. Germline CDR1 and CDR2: SGHTA and FQGTGA. This CDR3 is CASSLVRGTDTQYF. CDR3 bases: TGTGCCAGCAGCTTAGTCCGGGGCACAGATACGCAGTATTTT.

This clone was counted only a few times. The chain recombines TRBV29-1 with TRBJ2-3; D gene unclear. Trimming stripped 3 bases from V and 1 base from J, with 8 bases between. The CDR3 consists of 13 residues. Per germline, CDR1 SQVTM and CDR2 ANQGSEA. The CDR3 loop is CSVDGQGTDTQYF. In DNA, the CDR3 is TGCAGCGTTGACGGTCAGGGCACAGATACGCAGTATTTT.

The chain uses TRBV29-1 and TRBJ1-1; D remains ambiguous. This CDR3 contains 10 residues. V was clipped by 6 bases and J by 6 bases, with 8 bases between them. CDR1 and CDR2 from the germline V gene are SQVTM and ANQGSEA. The CDR3 nucleotides are TGCAGCGTACTAGACGCTGAAGCTTTCTTT. It codes for CSVLDAEAFF.